This T cell receptor (beta chain) was captured in a study of long-term antiretroviral therapy in people with HIV. The overall study: Collection dates of the earliest samples fall about a decade before the 2015 immediate-ART recommendation. Findings and caveats of the study: Once patients were on ART, diversity went higher but still fell short of transplant donor controls.

The assay used was immunoSEQ (version v3.0), run at survey level. Sequencing used immunoSEQ multiplex PCR; TCRdb keeps in-frame clones, though not all of them. Among more than 15,000 clones listed, about 95% were seen once. V lost 4 bases to trimming and J lost 6 bases, with 18 bases between them. Germline V gene lookup returns CDR1 MNHEY and CDR2 SVGAGI. The length of the CDR3 is 15 residues. About this clone: Its antigen remains unidentified.

The samples, holding 1-10 million cryopreserved PBMC, were thawed before DNA extraction was carried out. This TCR derives from a man younger than 45 with HIV. The genes are TRBV6-5 and TRBJ1-1, with a possible D match to TRBD1 (5 bases). The material was unsorted PBMCs, obtained approximately 11 years after starting antiretroviral therapy. CDR3 DNA: TGTGCCAGCAGTTCTCCCGGGGGGAGAGGGTCTGAAGCTTTCTTT. Translation gives CASSSPGGRGSEAFF.